The 18 T cell receptor beta chains given below trace back to one sample, sequenced in a study of OX40 agonist ivuxolimab in advanced cancers. Only in-frame clones appear in the TCRdb table, and some are missing; sequencing was by immunoSEQ multiplex PCR. The data hold 100,000 to 150,000 clones, with roughly 90% observed a single time. Specimen: CD4+ or CD8+ T cells sorted from blood, collected in a trial of the OX40 agonist ivuxolimab. Receptors originate from an adult with an advanced solid tumor such as melanoma, head and neck, liver or kidney cancer.

This sequence joins TRBV10-3 and TRBJ2-2; the D gene is possibly TRBD2 (6 bases). Germline V gene sequence: CDR1 ENHRY, CDR2 SYGVKD. V lost 6 bases and J lost 4, with 18 bases in between. The CDR3 is made up of 16 amino acids. The CDR3 sequence: CAIRPLWGLSTGELFF. The CDR3 DNA reads as TGTGCCATCAGGCCCCTATGGGGACTTTCCACCGGGGAGCTGTTTTTT.

The chain couples TRBV19 to TRBJ2-5; weak D call: TRBD1 (6 bases). The germline CDR1 and CDR2 sequences are LNHDA and SQIVND (reference sequence). The CDR3 sequence is 14 residues long. Trimming left V 2 bases short and J 4 bases short, with 11 bases between. The CDR3 sequence: CASSIYYRAETQYF. In DNA form, the CDR3 reads TGTGCCAGTAGTATATATTACAGGGCAGAGACCCAGTACTTC.

V is TRBV7-2 and J is TRBJ2-5; 7 nucleotides line up with TRBD2. Germline trimming cut 5 bases from V and 0 bases from J; bases unmatched to any gene: 6. The CDR3 is made up of 15 amino acids. CDR1 is SGHTA, CDR2 FQGNSA, per germline. Written as DNA, the CDR3 is TGTGCCAGCAGCCAGCAAGCGGGGTACCAAGAGACCCAGTACTTC. Translation: CASSQQAGYQETQYF. The entire variable domain, with the rest obtained from reference TRBV7-2 and TRBJ2-5, is as follows: GAGVSQSPSNKVTEKGKDVELRCDPISGHTALYWYRQSLGQGLEFLIYFQGNSAPDKSGLPSDRFSAERTGGSVSTLTIQRTQQEDSAVYLCASSQQAGYQETQYFGPGTRLLVL.

The genes are TRBV10-3 and TRBJ2-5; no clear D. The DNA matches TRBJ2-7 better at its end, which makes the J call doubtful. From germline, CDR1 is ENHRY and CDR2 SYGVKD. CDR3 length: 13 amino acids. CDR3 in DNA: TGTGCCATCAGTGAGTCTAATAGCAACGAGCAGTACTTC. Residues: CAISESNSNEQYF.

DNA for the CDR3: TGTGCCAGCAGCTTAGGGCAGGGGGCGGAAAAACTGTTTTTT. Its translation: CASSLGQGAEKLFF. The chain joins TRBV7-2 to TRBJ1-4; TRBD1 aligns across 8 bases. With V trimmed by 1 base and J by 8 bases, 3 bases remained unmatched. CDR3 length: 14 amino acids. Germline V gene lookup returns CDR1 SGHTA and CDR2 FQGNSA.

V usage is TRBV5-1 and J usage is TRBJ2-1, with TRBD2 matching over 7 bases. This CDR3 region has 15 residues. After removal of 0 bases from V and 5 bases from J, the junction contained 5 bases not matched to a gene. Germline assignment: CDR1 SGHRS and CDR2 YFSETQ. This CDR3 reads CASSLEAGRDNEQFF. The CDR3 DNA sequence: TGCGCCAGCAGCTTGGAGGCAGGGAGGGACAATGAGCAGTTCTTC.

The genes are TRBV7-2 and TRBJ2-2, with 7 bases that match TRBD2. Per the germline V gene, CDR1 is SGHTA and CDR2 is FQGNSA. The CDR3 contains 16 residues. V gave up 2 bases and J gave up 0 bases; unmatched junction bases: 3. CDR3 sequence (DNA): TGTGCCAGCAGCTTAACTAGCGCTTCGAACACCGGGGAGCTGTTTTTT. Translating gives CASSLTSASNTGELFF.

The chain joins TRBV28 to TRBJ1-2, with TRBD1 matching over 7 bases. The CDR3 is 17 residues long. Germline trimming cut 3 bases from V and 0 bases from J; bases unmatched to any gene: 10. Germline V gene sequence: CDR1 MDHEN, CDR2 SYDVKM. The CDR3 DNA reads as TGTGCCAGCAGTTTCTCCCCCGCGGGACAGTCTAACTATGGCTACACCTTC. Residues: CASSFSPAGQSNYGYTF.

This chain links TRBV2 with TRBJ1-5; 7 bases align to TRBD1. In germline, CDR1 is SNHLY, CDR2 FYNNEI. The trim removed 4 bases at V and 4 bases at J, leaving 7 bases unmatched. The CDR3 totals 15 residues. As DNA, the CDR3 is TGTGCCAGCAGTGTCGGGACAGCTGGAAATCAGCCCCAGCATTTT. Amino acid sequence: CASSVGTAGNQPQHF.

This CDR3 reads CATKGYGVSDTEAFF. The CDR3 region has the DNA TGTGCCACCAAGGGGTATGGGGTCTCCGACACTGAAGCTTTCTTT. The chain is built from TRBV28 and TRBJ1-1; TRBD1 might be the D (5 bases). CDR3 length equals 15 residues. With 10 bases removed from V and 3 bases from J, the gap between germline ends came to 21 bases. The V gene's germline CDR1 is MDHEN and CDR2 SYDVKM.

The J gene is TRBJ2-5, the V gene TRBV4-2, with a possible D match to TRBD2 (6 bases). V lost 0 bases and J lost 2, with 7 bases in between. The CDR3 has 14 residues. The germline CDR1 and CDR2 sequences are LGHNA and YNFKEQ. The CDR3 loop is CASSQDRGQETQYF. Written as DNA, the CDR3 is TGTGCCAGCAGCCAAGATCGGGGGCAAGAGACCCAGTACTTC.

Remarks on this clone: Other DNA variants within this sample encode the same CDR3. The chain joins TRBV29-1 to TRBJ2-1; D not resolved. The CDR3 covers 10 residues. Trimming removed 4 bases at V and 5 bases at J, with 3 bases between. Per germline, CDR1 SQVTM and CDR2 ANQGSEA. CDR3 bases: TGCAGCGTTGGACACAATGAGCAGTTCTTC. Protein sequence: CSVGHNEQFF.

The chain combines TRBV28 with TRBJ1-1, with a weak D call TRBD1 (5 bases). The CDR3 is 15 amino acids. V was pared by 6 bases and J by 6 bases, with 20 bases between. In germline, CDR1 is MDHEN, CDR2 SYDVKM. For the CDR3, the DNA is TGTGCCAGCAGGGAAGAAACGGGGGAACGGGCTGAAGCTTTCTTT. It encodes CASREETGERAEAFF.

This clone has only one observation. The chain couples TRBV2 to TRBJ1-2, with D hard to call. Germline values: CDR1 SNHLY, CDR2 FYNNEI. The CDR3 length is 13 residues. Trimming shortened V by 4 bases and J by 1 base, and 7 bases separated the two germline ends. For the CDR3, the DNA is TGTGCCAGCAGTGGGAACCTTAACTATGGCTACACCTTC. Its protein product is CASSGNLNYGYTF. The whole variable domain, remainder taken from reference TRBV2 and TRBJ1-2, is EPEVTQTPSHQVTQMGQEVILRCVPISNHLYFYWYRQILGQKVEFLVSFYNNEISEKSEIFDDQFSVERPDGSNFTLKIRSTKLEDSAMYFCASSGNLNYGYTFGSGTRLTVV.

The chain joins TRBV7-2 to TRBJ1-2, with D maybe TRBD1 (6 bases). The germline CDR1 and CDR2 sequences are SGHTA and FQGNSA. The CDR3 contains 15 residues. The V end lost 4 bases, the J end lost 8 bases, and 20 bases lay between the germline ends. This CDR3 is CASSYPDSGARGYTF. Written as DNA, the CDR3 is TGTGCCAGCAGCTACCCTGATTCGGGGGCACGGGGCTACACCTTC.

The chain joins TRBV6-5 to TRBJ2-1, with 7 bases identical to TRBD2. The CDR3 consists of 12 residues. Losses at the gene ends were 6 bases for V and 6 bases for J; bases not matched to a gene: 2. CDR1 is MNHEY and CDR2 is SVGAGI in the germline V gene. CDR3 residues: CASRGLGNEQFF. CDR3 coding DNA: TGTGCCAGCAGAGGACTAGGCAATGAGCAGTTCTTC.

This clone was seen once. The CDR3: CASSSGAVSTDTQYF. Written as DNA, the CDR3 is TGCGCCAGCAGCTCCGGGGCCGTGAGCACAGATACGCAGTATTTT. The chain joins TRBV5-1 to TRBJ2-3; D may correspond to TRBD1 or TRBD2 (5 bases each). The CDR3 is made up of 15 amino acids. CDR1 SGHRS and CDR2 YFSETQ come from the germline V gene. Trimming stripped 3 bases from V and 0 bases from J, with 11 bases between.

In nucleotides, the CDR3 is TGTGCCAGCAGAGCCGGGACAGCGAGCTCCTACGAGCAGTACTTC. Amino acids: CASRAGTASSYEQYF. The V gene is TRBV7-8, the J gene TRBJ2-7, with TRBD1 matching 7 bases. The length of the CDR3 is 15 residues. V was clipped by 6 bases and J by 0 bases; unmatched bases: 8. Germline assignment: CDR1 SGHVS and CDR2 FQNEAQ.